The 19 T cell receptor beta chains below come from one sample, sequenced in a study of cytomegalovirus exposure and HLA in healthy donors. 60 Vbeta and 13 Jbeta primers were used in PCR. The protocol was immunoSEQ multiplex PCR, while the TCRdb copy is restricted to in-frame clones and leaves out a portion. The sample holds 200,000 or so clones, roughly 84% seen once. Sequences were obtained from PBMCs. Receptors were obtained from a human donor in good health.

The gene calls are TRBV27 and TRBJ1-2, with 7 positions matching TRBD1. J gave up 3 bases and V 2 bases, and 6 bases lay outside the gene matches. CDR3 length: 15 amino acids. The germline gives CDR1 MNHEY, CDR2 SMNVEV (reference sequence). CDR3 sequence (DNA): TGTGCCAGCAGTTTAAGGGCAGGGGGGTACTATGGCTACACCTTC. Translated: CASSLRAGGYYGYTF.

V usage is TRBV11-2 and J usage is TRBJ1-4, with TRBD1 as a possible D gene (6 bases). V lost 1 base to trimming and J lost 3 bases, with 12 bases between them. The CDR3 extends over 16 amino acids. Germline V CDR1 and CDR2: SGHAT, FQNNGV. This chain's CDR3 is CASSLARTAPNEKLFF. The CDR3, as DNA: TGTGCCAGCAGCTTAGCGAGGACAGCTCCTAATGAAAAACTGTTTTTT.

V gene TRBV9 combines with J gene TRBJ2-2, with 7 bases that match TRBD2. CDR1 and CDR2 from the germline V gene are SGDLS and YYNGEE. The junction had 4 bases not matched to a gene; V was cut back by 2 bases and J by 0 bases. The CDR3 spans 16 residues. The CDR3 DNA is TGTGCCAGCAGCGTCTCTGCGGGAGCGAACACCGGGGAGCTGTTTTTT. Protein sequence: CASSVSAGANTGELFF.

V gene TRBV19 combines with J gene TRBJ1-1, with TRBD1 identical over 7 bases. After removal of 7 bases from V and 4 bases from J, the junction contained 9 bases not matched to a gene. The CDR3 runs to 14 residues. The germline V gene has CDR1 LNHDA and CDR2 SQIVND (reference sequence). The CDR3 DNA reads TGTGCCAGTAAAGAACAGGGGTTGGGCACTGAAGCTTTCTTT. It specifies CASKEQGLGTEAFF.

The chain carries TRBV29-1 and TRBJ2-7; 9 bases match TRBD1. CDR1 and CDR2 from the germline V gene are SQVTM and ANQGSEA. The CDR3 loop spans 16 amino acids. V gave up 2 bases and J gave up 1 base; unmatched junction bases: 9. CDR3 nucleotide sequence: TGCAGCGTTGAAACTACTACAGGGGGCTGGTCCTACGAGCAGTACTTC. This gives the protein CSVETTTGGWSYEQYF.

This clone was counted between two and nine times. CDR3 amino acids: CASSQDEGVGGYTF. In DNA form, the CDR3 reads TGTGCCAGCAGCCAAGACGAGGGAGTCGGGGGCTACACCTTC. This chain links TRBV14 with TRBJ1-2, with D unclear. CDR1 is SGHDN, CDR2 FVKESK, per germline. This CDR3 has 14 residues. Trimming removed 0 bases at V and 8 bases at J, with 13 bases between.

The rearrangement uses TRBV6-4 and TRBJ2-1; TRBD1 agrees at 7 bases. The CDR3 length is 13 residues. The J segment lost 8 bases and the V segment lost 2 bases, leaving 3 bases of the junction unmatched. Germline loops: CDR1 MRHNA, CDR2 SNTAGT. The chain's CDR3 is CASSDRGLDEQFF. DNA of the CDR3: TGTGCCAGCAGTGACAGGGGGCTCGATGAGCAGTTCTTC.

This chain links TRBV7-2 with TRBJ2-7; 8 positions match TRBD2. Germline V lookup: CDR1 SGHTA, CDR2 FQGNSA. This CDR3 has 17 residues. V was clipped by 5 bases and J by 5 bases; unmatched bases: 17. CDR3 loop: CASSPQRGGGSAHEQYF. DNA of the CDR3: TGTGCCAGCAGCCCCCAACGGGGGGGCGGGAGTGCCCACGAGCAGTACTTC. Full variable domain (remainder filled in from reference TRBV7-2 and TRBJ2-7): GAGVSQSPSNKVTEKGKDVELRCDPISGHTALYWYRQSLGQGLEFLIYFQGNSAPDKSGLPSDRFSAERTGGSVSTLTIQRTQQEDSAVYLCASSPQRGGGSAHEQYFGPGTRLTVT.

This chain joins TRBV28 and TRBJ1-5; unclear D gene. Germline CDR1 and CDR2: MDHEN and SYDVKM. The CDR3 covers 13 residues. Trimming pared 6 bases from V and 3 bases from J, leaving 9 bases between. The CDR3 protein is CASRDGNNQPQHF. The CDR3 DNA reads as TGTGCCAGCAGAGACGGGAACAATCAGCCCCAGCATTTT.

CDR3 sequence: CASSSLGQGDLTDTQYF. The CDR3 DNA follows: TGTGCCAGTAGTTCCCTCGGACAGGGTGACCTCACAGATACGCAGTATTTT. This chain connects TRBV19 to TRBJ2-3, with 8 bases matching TRBD1. The CDR3 consists of 17 residues. V shed 5 bases, J shed 2 bases, and the junction held 12 bases outside the gene matches. Germline-derived CDR1 and CDR2 are LNHDA and SQIVND (reference sequence).

The V call is TRBV30, the J call TRBJ2-1, with 12 bases aligning to TRBD1. CDR1 and CDR2 from the germline V gene are GTSNPN and SVGIG (reference sequence). The CDR3 spans 13 residues. DNA of the CDR3: TGTGCAAAGGGGACAGGGGGCGGGAATGAGCAGTTCTTC. Protein product: CAKGTGGGNEQFF.

The V and J genes are TRBV5-4 and TRBJ2-5; D perhaps matches TRBD2 (7 bases). This CDR3 has 16 residues. Germline V CDR1 and CDR2: SGHNT, YYREEE (reference sequence). V lost 0 bases to trimming and J lost 5 bases, with 17 bases between them. The CDR3 DNA reads as TGTGCCAGCAGCTTGGCCGGAAGGGGGGGCCGGGAGACCCAGTACTTC. Translated: CASSLAGRGGRETQYF.

The CDR3 protein is CASRQSSGANVLTF. The CDR3 DNA follows: TGTGCCAGCCGACAAAGCTCTGGGGCCAACGTCCTGACTTTC. The genes are TRBV19 and TRBJ2-6; D unclear. With 9 bases removed from V and 0 bases from J, the gap between germline ends came to 9 bases. CDR1 is LNHDA, CDR2 SQIVND, per germline (reference sequence). The CDR3 length is 14 residues. Full variable domain (rest looked up from reference TRBV19 and TRBJ2-6): DGGITQSPKYLFRKEGQNVTLSCEQNLNHDAMYWYRQDPGQGLRLIYYSQIVNDFQKGDIAEGYSVSREKKESFPLTVTSAQKNPTAFYLCASRQSSGANVLTFGAGSRLTVL.

This chain uses TRBV19 with TRBJ2-5; D may be TRBD2 (6 bases). This CDR3 has 15 amino acids. Deletions cut 3 bases from V and 5 bases from J, with 16 bases between. Looked up from germline, CDR1 is LNHDA and CDR2 is SQIVND (reference sequence). The CDR3 bases are TGTGCCAGTAGTATTGCAGGCGGGATTGAGGAGACCCAGTACTTC. Amino acid sequence: CASSIAGGIEETQYF.

This rearrangement joins TRBV6-5 to TRBJ2-3; the match to TRBD2 covers 7 bases. Looked up from germline, CDR1 is MNHEY and CDR2 is SVGAGI. The CDR3 has 14 residues. V lost 4 bases and J lost 2; bases outside the gene matches: 3. In DNA form, the CDR3 reads TGTGCCAGCAGTTCAGCGGGACTCACAGATACGCAGTATTTT. This sequence encodes CASSSAGLTDTQYF.

This clone was seen only once. The rearrangement uses TRBV10-3 and TRBJ1-1, with D tentatively TRBD1 (5 bases). The CDR3 consists of 16 residues. Between the trimmed V and J ends, which lost 4 bases and 0 bases, there was a span of 15 bases. Germline values: CDR1 ENHRY, CDR2 SYGVKD. CDR3 amino acids: CAISGGTGVMNTEAFF. CDR3 nucleotide sequence: TGTGCCATCAGTGGGGGGACGGGAGTTATGAACACTGAAGCTTTCTTT.

The V and J genes are TRBV6-6 and TRBJ2-3, with TRBD1 matching 8 bases. The V segment lost 4 bases and the J segment 4 bases; nucleotides outside the gene matches: 10. CDR3 length: 16 residues. Germline V gives CDR1 MNHNY, CDR2 SVGAGI (reference sequence). The CDR3 sequence: CASSFLGQGASDTQYF. The CDR3 region has the DNA TGTGCCAGCAGTTTCCTAGGGCAGGGGGCTTCAGATACGCAGTATTTT.

The rearrangement links TRBV5-1 to TRBJ2-7, with 9 nucleotides matching TRBD1. Trimming removed 2 bases from V and 3 bases from J; junction bases left unmatched: 6. The CDR3 is made up of 15 amino acids. Germline values: CDR1 SGHRS, CDR2 YFSETQ. As DNA, the CDR3 is TGCGCCAGCAGCTTCTCGACAGGGGGAAACTACGAGCAGTACTTC. This gives the protein CASSFSTGGNYEQYF.

The rearrangement uses TRBV11-2 and TRBJ2-6; D gene unclear. The ends were cut back, 5 bases at V and 3 bases at J, with 11 bases in the middle. Germline V CDR1 and CDR2: SGHAT, FQNNGV. This CDR3 spans 15 amino acids. CDR3 nucleotide sequence: TGTGCCAGCAGCACTCGAGGTTATGGGGCCAACGTCCTGACTTTC. It yields the protein CASSTRGYGANVLTF. Variable domain in full (rest from reference TRBV11-2 and TRBJ2-6): EAGVAQSPRYKIIEKRQSVAFWCNPISGHATLYWYQQILGQGPKLLIQFQNNGVVDDSQLPKDRFSAERLKGVDSTLKIQPAKLEDSAVYLCASSTRGYGANVLTFGAGSRLTVL.